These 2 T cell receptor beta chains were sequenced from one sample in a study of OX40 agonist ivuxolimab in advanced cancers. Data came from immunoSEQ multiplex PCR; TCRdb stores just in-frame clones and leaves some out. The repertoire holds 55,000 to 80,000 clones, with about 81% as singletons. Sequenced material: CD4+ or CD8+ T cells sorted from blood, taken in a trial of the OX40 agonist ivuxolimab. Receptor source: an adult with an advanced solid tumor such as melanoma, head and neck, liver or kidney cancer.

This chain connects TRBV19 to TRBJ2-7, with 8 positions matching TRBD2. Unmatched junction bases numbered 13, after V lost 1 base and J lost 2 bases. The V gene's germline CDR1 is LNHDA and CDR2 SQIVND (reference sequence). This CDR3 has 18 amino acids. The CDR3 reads CASSIASGGAGKAYEQYF. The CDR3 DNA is TGTGCCAGTAGTATAGCCTCGGGGGGGGCAGGAAAAGCCTACGAGCAGTACTTC.

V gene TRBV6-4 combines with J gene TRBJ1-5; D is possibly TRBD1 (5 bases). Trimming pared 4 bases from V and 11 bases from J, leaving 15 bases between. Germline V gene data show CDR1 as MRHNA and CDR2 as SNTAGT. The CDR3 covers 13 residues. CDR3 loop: CASSASPGGAQHF. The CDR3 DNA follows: TGTGCCAGCAGTGCCTCCCCGGGAGGGGCCCAGCATTTT.